The source of this T cell receptor (beta chain) is a study of T-cell reconstitution after alpha-beta-depleted transplantation in children. Unique molecular identifiers were incorporated into the prepared TCRbeta library. TCRdb reprocessed the PCR reads with MiXCR, giving one entry per CDR3 protein. The profile shows some 600,000 distinct CDR3 sequences, approximately 16% of them singletons. This clonotype showed up just a few times. The CDR3 has 14 amino acids. V was clipped by 3 bases and J by 10 bases; unmatched bases: 6. The V and J genes are TRBV12-3 or TRBV12-4 and TRBJ1-6, with 7 bases matching TRBD1. The sample consisted of PBMCs from the stem cell graft donor, taken from the stem cell graft. The clonotype comes from a human donor who donated a stem cell graft to a child with acute myeloid leukemia. CDR3 region: CASSLVGGRSPLHF. The CDR3 coding sequence is TGTGCCAGCAGTTTGGTAGGGGGCAGATCACCCCTCCACTTT.